This entry concerns a single T cell receptor beta chain. There is no known antigen for this receptor. Qualities for individual bases were not recorded, and no much larger clone is one base off. The sample originates from a study of T-cell memory formation after mild COVID-19 (TCRdb year 2021). Study-wide context: Most TCR sequence clusters were specific to one of the two donors. Two young, previously healthy adult volunteers made up the cohort, one male and one female. In a couple of donors, T-cell clones that expanded and contracted after mild COVID-19 were tracked by sequencing TCRalpha and TCRbeta repertoires over time.

The cysteine opens and the phenylalanine closes a CDR3 of 15 amino acids. Only the CDR3 region is kept as DNA, spanning 45 bases read in frame from base 1. Trimming takes 5 bases from V and 6 bases from J, and the germline ends sit 18 bases apart. The germline V gene supplies CDR1 SGHVS and CDR2 FNYEAQ. Ficoll-Paque density gradient centrifugation was used to isolate PBMCs. General findings and caveats noted by the study authors: Clones contracting from day 15 to 85 had balanced CD4/CD8 phenotypes, while a second wave expanding from day 15 to 37 was biased towards CD4+. The study included only a couple of mild cases, and larger cohorts that include severe cases with pre-infection samples were judged to be necessary. SARS-CoV-2 specificity was not confirmed for the second-wave clones peaking on day 37. Contracting CD4+ clones turned up mainly in the CM and EM memory subsets, whereas EMRA was where CD8+ clones were enriched. Some responding clones were detected in pre-infection memory, suggesting pre-existing cross-reactive memory T cells joined the SARS-CoV-2 response.

Reads for this sample came from an Illumina NovaSeq 6000. TCRalpha and TCRbeta cDNA libraries were constructed by 5'RACE with constant-segment primers, with sample barcodes and unique molecular identifiers being introduced. Trizol reagent was used to extract RNA from every sample. Amplification of the libraries took two PCR steps, and the second step added a second sample barcode plus Illumina TruSeq adapters. Libraries were sequenced on an Illumina NovaSeq with 2 x 150 bp paired-end reads. In the source study's methods: With migec v1.2.7, reads were demultiplexed and then collapsed into UMI-guided consensus sequences. Using mixcr v2.1.11, UMI consensuses were aligned to TRA and TRB V and J templates and then assembled into clonotypes. A clonotype was counted as expanded or contracted only when both edgeR and NoisET called the clonotype significant, with the noise models trained on biological replicates. For edgeR calls, the cutoffs were a false discovery rate-adjusted p below 0.01 and a log2 fold-change threshold of 1. As an exploratory analysis of dynamics, max-normalized trajectories of the 1000 most abundant clonotypes were examined by PCA with hierarchical clustering. Separately sequenced CD4+ and CD8+ repertoires were used to assign the CD4 or CD8 phenotype of responding clones. The public reads were reanalyzed by TCRdb: fastp trimming at Q25, MiXCR alignment, in-frame beta chains only. All rows with the same CDR3 protein become a single entry with the most common DNA and genes. TCRdb's processing, not the authors' own work, is the source of the V and J calls. In all, the sample holds about 190,000 distinct CDR3 sequences, and about 17% of those were seen once. The ten largest clones take up roughly 2.3% of the sample.

The V and J genes are TRBV7-6 and TRBJ2-3; the D gene lacks a confident call. The sequence was collected from an adult woman who had mild COVID-19 (a few samples of this study predate the infection). The sample titles of this study are shuffled in the database, so cell type and time point are left out; the donor was told from shared clones. The sample was PBMCs or a T cell subset sorted from them (not recorded which). The CDR3 loop reads CASSPLPQRSDTQYF. The DNA is TGTGCCAGCAGCCCCCTCCCGCAAAGGTCGGATACGCAGTATTTT. Extended through the reference TRBV7-6 and TRBJ2-3 proteins, this CDR3 yields the full variable domain: GAGVSQSPRYKVTKRGQDVALRCDPISGHVSLYWYRQALGQGPEFLTYFNYEAQQDKSGLPNDRFSAERPEGSISTLTIQRTEQRDSAMYRCASSPLPQRSDTQYFGPGTRLTVL.